This T cell receptor (beta chain) was sequenced in a study of identical twins. The CDR3 length is 14 residues. The junction had 9 bases not matched to a gene; V was cut back by 5 bases and J by 5 bases. At least ten counts were recorded for this clonotype. TCRdb reanalysed the 5' RACE reads using MiXCR and keeps one entry per CDR3 protein. The data show about 660,000 distinct CDR3 sequences, over 8.5% seen once. These same records also appear under a second study, on yellow fever vaccine responses in identical twins.

Sequencing used PBMCs. This sequence originates from a woman under 30 in good health. V and J are TRBV12-3 or TRBV12-4 and TRBJ2-7; 7 bases map to TRBD2. DNA of the CDR3: TGTGCCAGCAGTGTCACCGGGAGGTTCCACGAGCAGTACTTC. Amino acid sequence: CASSVTGRFHEQYF.